A single sample gave rise to the 6 T cell receptor beta chains below, sequenced in a study of control samples from healthy donors and cancer patients. Here immunoSEQ multiplex PCR was the method, and the copy in TCRdb shows in-frame clones only, minus some. This sample yields under 80,000 clones, of which 94% are seen a single time; about 6.2% belongs to the top ten. The sequencing sample was made of blood. Source of these receptors: a woman in her thirties or forties in good health.

This clone occurred a few times. This rearrangement joins TRBV19 to TRBJ2-3; TRBD2 agrees at 10 bases. The length of the CDR3 is 16 residues. J lost 2 bases, V lost 3 bases, and 5 bases had no gene match. CDR1 is LNHDA, CDR2 SQIVND, per germline (reference sequence). The CDR3 reads CASSILSGGNTDTQYF. Here the CDR3 DNA reads TGTGCCAGTAGTATCCTTAGCGGGGGGAACACAGATACGCAGTATTTT.

V is TRBV6-5 and J is TRBJ2-1, with 7 bases matching TRBD2. V shed 2 bases, J shed 5 bases, and the junction held 9 bases outside the gene matches. CDR3 length: 16 amino acids. CDR1 is MNHEY, CDR2 SVGAGI, per germline. The CDR3 is CASSYSYGRFNNEQFF. The CDR3 DNA reads as TGTGCCAGCAGTTACAGTTACGGGAGGTTCAACAATGAGCAGTTCTTC.

The chain couples TRBV6-2 or TRBV6-3 to TRBJ2-1, with 8 bases identical to TRBD2. Germline CDR1 is MNHEY and CDR2 is SVGEGT. Trimming cost V 0 bases and J 16 bases; bases outside gene matches: 11. The CDR3 runs 14 residues. This CDR3 reads CASSYSKGLATRFF. DNA for the CDR3: TGTGCCAGCAGTTACTCGAAAGGACTAGCAACGCGCTTCTTC.

The chain recombines TRBV5-1 with TRBJ2-2, with a tentative D call TRBD1 (5 bases). With 0 bases removed from V and 0 bases from J, the gap between germline ends came to 12 bases. The CDR3 is 17 residues long. The germline V gene has CDR1 SGHRS and CDR2 YFSETQ. In DNA, the CDR3 is TGCGCCAGCAGCTTGGAGGGGTACCCTACGAACACCGGGGAGCTGTTTTTT. This encodes CASSLEGYPTNTGELFF.

This clone was picked up one time. The CDR3 is CASSQDRDNEQFF. The DNA of the CDR3 is TGTGCCAGCAGCCAGGACAGAGACAATGAGCAGTTCTTC. The chain couples TRBV2 to TRBJ2-1, with D perhaps matching TRBD1 (6 bases). There are 13 residues in the CDR3. The germline V and J ends were trimmed by 6 bases and 5 bases, with 11 bases remaining between them. Per the germline V gene, CDR1 is SNHLY and CDR2 is FYNNEI.

This rearrangement joins TRBV6-5 to TRBJ1-1; D is unresolved. This CDR3 is 13 amino acids long. Germline CDR1 MNHEY, CDR2 SVGAGI. Trimming shortened V by 6 bases and J by 4 bases, and 12 bases separated the two germline ends. CDR3 residues: CASSREVFTEAFF. The CDR3, as DNA: TGTGCCAGCAGCAGAGAGGTATTCACTGAAGCTTTCTTT.